Sequencing of this T cell receptor (beta chain) was carried out in a study of beta chain features in type 1 diabetes. General observations from the study: A moderate, significant TCRB CDR3 shortening appeared in type 1 diabetes across four CD4+ subsets.

Germline V gives CDR1 LGHNT, CDR2 FRNRAP. This CDR3 region has 15 residues. Between the trimmed V and J ends, which lost 5 bases and 1 base, there was a span of 12 bases. Since all of the isolated RNA was reverse transcribed, expressed TCRB transcripts were what got sequenced. Assay: immunoSEQ multiplex PCR; the TCRdb copy retains only in-frame clones and omits some. The sample holds 350,000 to 400,000 clones, roughly 16% seen once. Sampling consisted of one heparinised blood draw per donor, averaging approximately 120 mL. To note about this clone: The antigen remains undetermined.

The V call is TRBV12-5, the J call TRBJ2-1; D is ambiguous. This clonotype originated in a woman younger than 30 in good health. The sequenced sample was naive CD4+ T cells from blood. As DNA, the CDR3 is TGTGCTAGTGGTCTCGGAGAGTCGTCCTACAATGAGCAGTTCTTC. Translation gives CASGLGESSYNEQFF.